These T cell receptor beta chains were read from a single sample in a study of cytomegalovirus exposure and HLA in healthy donors. The table came from immunoSEQ multiplex PCR; TCRdb's copy has only in-frame clones and leaves some out. The sample includes 150,000 to 200,000 clones, more than 75% of them seen just once. Sequencing was carried out using PBMCs. These TCRs come from a woman in her thirties in good health and CMV-seropositive. Both conserved end residues are trimmed from each CDR3. Fields, in order: clone size, V gene, D gene, CDR3 protein. D genes are given only for firm matches. The listing skips clone size in some rows; elsewhere it reads once, few, many or a size class.

abundance: -
v_gene: TRBV28
d_gene: -
CDR3aa: ASSSNRPGYGYT

abundance: -
v_gene: TRBV28
d_gene: TRBD1
CDR3aa: ASSLVGQYNEQF

abundance: -
v_gene: TRBV28
d_gene: -
CDR3aa: ASSVPRHANSPLH

abundance: -
v_gene: TRBV21-1
d_gene: -
CDR3aa: ASTLTGACGYT

abundance: few
v_gene: TRBV27
d_gene: -
CDR3aa: ASSSGLYNTGELF

abundance: few
v_gene: TRBV10-3
d_gene: -
CDR3aa: AISGTANTEAF

abundance: few
v_gene: TRBV10-2
d_gene: -
CDR3aa: AVRDGRNTEAF

abundance: -
v_gene: TRBV11-2
d_gene: -
CDR3aa: ASSPNSNQPQH

abundance: -
v_gene: TRBV10-3
d_gene: -
CDR3aa: AISESYRATTGELF

abundance: -
v_gene: TRBV19
d_gene: TRBD1
CDR3aa: ASRTSDRLNTEAF

abundance: -
v_gene: TRBV4-2
d_gene: TRBD2
CDR3aa: ASSQDSGTSGYNEQF

abundance: -
v_gene: TRBV11-3
d_gene: TRBD1
CDR3aa: ASSLDPRTGGFPGELF

abundance: few
v_gene: TRBV28
d_gene: TRBD2
CDR3aa: ASSLRFGGIRNEQY

abundance: -
v_gene: TRBV5-6
d_gene: -
CDR3aa: ASSLVSRSSGYGYT

abundance: -
v_gene: TRBV28
d_gene: TRBD1
CDR3aa: ASSRQGGSYEQY

abundance: once
v_gene: TRBV29-1
d_gene: -
CDR3aa: SVADREKSTDTQY

abundance: -
v_gene: TRBV30
d_gene: TRBD1
CDR3aa: AWTPTGFGSEQY

abundance: -
v_gene: TRBV7-2
d_gene: TRBD2
CDR3aa: ASSPRRGGGFNEQF

abundance: -
v_gene: TRBV10-3
d_gene: TRBD2
CDR3aa: AISEGIAGGRAYEQY

abundance: -
v_gene: TRBV4-3
d_gene: TRBD1
CDR3aa: ASSPGQGNSPLH

abundance: few
v_gene: TRBV5-1
d_gene: TRBD1
CDR3aa: ASSLDRGSVGYT

abundance: once
v_gene: TRBV7-9
d_gene: TRBD1
CDR3aa: ASSLVVRTGPNEQF

abundance: -
v_gene: TRBV7-3
d_gene: -
CDR3aa: ASSRGGGSQPQH

abundance: -
v_gene: TRBV7-9
d_gene: TRBD2
CDR3aa: ASSGGEGLYEQY

abundance: -
v_gene: TRBV7-2
d_gene: -
CDR3aa: ASSPNPYEQY